This TCR beta chain was recorded in a study of T cells in Graves' hyperthyroidism and ophthalmopathy. Study as a whole: Peripheral blood draws took place at initial diagnosis, ahead of any treatment. Findings and limits, study-wide: Ophthalmopathy and stable hyperthyroidism were told apart by a 13 V-J model.

PBMCs were collected from a roughly 10 ml volume of fresh peripheral blood. The source material, RNA transcripts, was used to amplify TCR beta CDR3 regions. First-round RT-PCR with HTBI primers amplified the TCR CDR3 region. TCRdb independently ran MiXCR on the multiplex PCR reads; one entry per CDR3 protein. The sample lists 400,000 to 550,000 distinct CDR3 sequences; approximately 25% were seen once. The CDR3 contains 12 residues. Germline V gives CDR1 MNHEY, CDR2 SVGEGT. V lost 8 bases, J lost 4 bases, and 12 bases lay in between. This clonotype was observed many times. What it binds is not known. This chain uses TRBV6-2 or TRBV6-3 with TRBJ2-7; no clear D. The sequenced sample consisted of blood. The clonotype comes from a young woman with Graves' ophthalmopathy. The CDR3 bases are TGTGCCAGCGGTGAGACAACTTACGAGCAGTACTTC. Translating gives CASGETTYEQYF.